This TCR beta chain was retrieved from a study of blood T cell repertoires in acute mononucleosis (dated by TCRdb to 2019 to 2021). With regard to the full study: To capture the primary response, acute-phase samples were obtained within 2 weeks of when symptoms began. The mean blood EBV load was 3.8 log10 genome copies per million B cells in acute infection and 2.6 at convalescence. During acute infection, about 2.1% and 0.99% of blood CD8 T cells were made up of mean YVL-BR-specific and GLC-BM-specific cells, respectively. Points the paper makes about the study in general: For BRLF1 (YVL-BR), TCRalpha CDR3 motifs played a dominant role and TCRbeta a minimal role in TCR repertoire selection. Only around 8.7% of unique acute clonotypes persisted into convalescence, yet these made up most of the response; new diverse de novo clonotypes seemingly replaced the rest. The low acute-to-convalescent clonotype overlap might be partly explained by sampling error, because only a fraction of each donor's blood was analyzed. With only a few donors in the cohort, group averages were based on very few individuals.

For TCR profiling, total RNA from at least 9,500 sorted tetramer+ CD8 T cells was reverse transcribed into cDNA. PCR amplification of CDR3 regions used primers annealing to V and J regions and added unique molecular identifiers so that templates could be tracked. TCRalpha and TCRbeta chains were profiled using the immunoSEQ platform, including its sequencing and error-correction standards. The paper's data handling went like this. Clonal copy numbers were corrected for sequencing and PCR errors, and CDR3s were defined according to IMGT conventions. Only productive rearrangements were analyzed, using immunoSEQ Analyzer versions 2.0 and 3.0, with gene-pairing frequencies processed further in Microsoft Excel. Circos plots were used to visualize V-J pairings, and MEME plus a custom motifSearch program were used to find CDR3 motifs. The OLGA algorithm was used to calculate the probability of generation of TCR sequences. A clonotype seen at both visits was called persistent, a clonotype seen only at the acute visit was called nonpersistent, and a clonotype seen only at convalescence was called de novo. A public TCR was defined as an amino acid clonotype used by more than one donor. TCRdb limited this immuneACCESS table to in-frame rearrangements with V and J called. A share of clones is missing; checked studies link under half to unresolved V genes, and the rest is unexplained. That table gives V, J and clone size, and the DNA gave D and trimming. The sample data list some 2,000 clones, and around 28% of these were observed just once. Together, the top ten hold approximately 64% of the sample.

This clone has at least ten counts. There are no base qualities to consult, and no much larger clone falls within one base. The germline V gene yields SGHTA for CDR1 and FQGNSA for CDR2. Deletion took 3 bases off V and 1 base off J, with a span of 16 bases between the germline ends. Measured from the cysteine to the phenylalanine, the CDR3 is 16 residues long. The read is trimmed to its CDR3 DNA, 48 bases read in frame from base 1. The sample's time point, from its label and the paper: acute infectious mononucleosis, at clinical presentation within 2 weeks of symptom onset (visit 1). The study tracked CD8 T cell responses to two immunodominant EBV epitopes, BRLF1 109 (YVL-BR) and BMLF1 280 (GLC-BM), over primary infection. A positive serum heterophile antibody test and EBV viral capsid antigen-specific IgM indicated primary EBV infection. Total CD8 T cells were first enriched from PBMCs by magnetic positive selection (MACS). A FACSAria III was used to sort live CD3+ CD8+ tetramer+ cells to a purity above 85%. Cell sorting used a PE-conjugated tetramer carrying the BRLF1 109-117 peptide. Directly ex vivo after tetramer sorting, the TCR repertoires of EBV epitope-specific CD8 T cells were deep-sequenced at acute infection and at convalescence. Donors were a few people aged about 18 to 30 with clinical acute infectious mononucleosis and laboratory evidence of primary EBV infection. Heparinized peripheral blood was drawn at clinical presentation with mononucleosis symptoms and was drawn again about 6 months later. Ficoll-Paque density gradient centrifugation was used to isolate PBMCs.

The sequences come from EBV YVL epitope tetramer+ CD8+ T cells sorted from PBMCs, collected during acute infectious mononucleosis. Taken with the paper, the label for cell subset or site translates to: CD8 T cells binding a tetramer with EBV BRLF1 109-117 peptide (YVL-BR). The chain was built from TRBV7-2 and TRBJ2-7; TRBD1 is a possible D gene, resting on 5 matching bases. The receptor's source is a man aged 18 to 29 with infectious mononucleosis caused by EBV. The CDR3 in this case is CASSLDGAEGSYEQYF. The nucleotide sequence reads TGTGCCAGCAGCTTGGATGGGGCGGAAGGGTCCTACGAGCAGTACTTC.